The 10 T cell receptor beta chains listed next were all sequenced from one sample in a study of metastatic and nonmetastatic thyroid tumors. TCRdb reanalyzed the PCR reads via MiXCR. The profile shows about 18,000 clones, about 33% of them singletons. Ahead of thyroid surgery, no patient had received treatment of any kind. Sequencing was performed on tumor tissue. Source of these receptors: a male donor with papillary thyroid cancer or a benign thyroid nodule (not recorded which). Some clones in this sample may be carry-over from other donors' samples.

Only a few counts were recorded for this clone. The V gene is TRBV6-2 or TRBV6-3, the J gene TRBJ1-6; TRBD1 matches at 9 bases. CDR1 is MNHEY and CDR2 is SVGEGT in the germline V gene. Unmatched junction bases numbered 7, after V lost 4 bases and J lost 9 bases. The CDR3 has 15 residues. The CDR3 nucleotides read TGTGCCAGCAGTTTTTGGGACAGGGAGACTTCACCCCTCCACTTT. Translation gives CASSFWDRETSPLHF.

V is TRBV12-3 or TRBV12-4 and J is TRBJ1-2, with D hard to call. The CDR3 spans 15 residues. V lost 2 bases and J lost 4, with 14 bases in between. As DNA, the CDR3 is TGTGCCAGCAGTTTAACGGCCCTCGGCACCTATGGCTACACCTTC. Protein product: CASSLTALGTYGYTF.

As to this clone: One junction end does not reproduce the germline sequence, and a read error may be involved. The chain has TRBV5-1 and TRBJ2-6; D is perhaps TRBD1 (5 bases). CDR1 SGHRS and CDR2 YFSETQ come from the germline V gene. The CDR3 extends over 16 amino acids. The CDR3 DNA sequence: TGCTCCAGCAGCTTGGCCGCAGGCTCTGGGGCCAACTTCCTGACTTTC. It is translated as CSSSLAAGSGANFLTF.

This clone was recorded many times. A much bigger clone sits one base away, suggesting this may be a read error. Distinct nucleotide sequences in the sample also encode this CDR3. V usage is TRBV5-1 and J usage is TRBJ2-2; the match to TRBD2 covers 7 bases. This CDR3 spans 17 amino acids. The germline gives CDR1 SGHRS, CDR2 YFSETQ. CDR3 in amino acids: CASSLEILAGAGGELFF. DNA of the CDR3: TGCGCCAGCAGCTTGGAAATCTTGGCGGGAGCTGGCGGGGAGCTGTTCTTT.

This clone occurred many times. The chain carries TRBV9 and TRBJ1-1, with 8 nucleotides matching TRBD1. The V and J ends lost 3 bases and 4 bases, in that order; junction bases with no gene match: 11. CDR3 length: 16 residues. Looked up from germline, CDR1 is SGDLS and CDR2 is YYNGEE. The CDR3 is CASSGGTGPRGTEAFF. The CDR3 region has the DNA TGTGCCAGCAGCGGAGGGACAGGACCGAGGGGCACTGAAGCTTTCTTT.

The chain employs TRBV20-1 and TRBJ2-3; 10 nucleotides agree with TRBD2. CDR3 length: 14 amino acids. Germline V gene sequence: CDR1 DFQATT, CDR2 SNEGSKA (reference sequence). V shed 5 bases, J shed 7 bases, and the junction held 9 bases outside the gene matches. CDR3 nucleotide sequence: TGCAGTGCTTTGAGCGGGGGGGCTTCAAATACGCAGTATTTT. It is translated as CSALSGGASNTQYF.

By frequency in the sample, this clone is medium-sized (0.01 to 0.1%). CDR3 protein: CAWRGESSYEQYF. The CDR3 coding sequence is TGTGCCTGGAGGGGCGAGAGCTCCTACGAGCAGTACTTC. The genes are TRBV30 and TRBJ2-7; no reliable D call. The length of the CDR3 is 13 residues. The ends were cut back, 3 bases at V and 0 bases at J, with 9 bases in the middle. CDR1 is GTSNPN and CDR2 is SVGIG in the germline V gene (reference sequence).

The gene calls are TRBV20-1 and TRBJ2-7, with a tentative D call TRBD1 (5 bases). Germline V gene data show CDR1 as DFQATT and CDR2 as SNEGSKA (reference sequence). With 3 bases removed from V and 2 bases from J, the gap between germline ends came to 11 bases. The CDR3 is 13 amino acids. The CDR3, as DNA: TGCAGTGCTAGGGGGCCTACTACCTACGAGCAGTACTTC. It is translated as CSARGPTTYEQYF.

On this clone: Additional DNA sequences in this sample encode the identical CDR3. The CDR3 bases are TGCAGTGCTAGAGATCGAGATAAGGGTACCTACTATCAGTACTTC. Its protein is CSARDRDKGTYYQYF. The J gene is TRBJ2-7, the V gene TRBV20-1, with no clear D. The ends were cut back, 0 bases at V and 10 bases at J, with 22 bases in the middle. This CDR3 is 15 amino acids long. Germline loops: CDR1 DFQATT, CDR2 SNEGSKA (reference sequence).

Within the sample, this clone is medium-sized. The chain has TRBV20-1 and TRBJ2-1; a weak D match, TRBD2 (6 bases). CDR1 is DFQATT and CDR2 is SNEGSKA in the germline V gene (reference sequence). This CDR3 is built from 14 residues. Trimming shortened V by 0 bases and J by 8 bases, and 14 bases separated the two germline ends. The CDR3 coding sequence is TGCAGTGCTAGAGATAAAGCGACTAGTCATGAGCAGTTCTTC. Amino acids: CSARDKATSHEQFF.